This entry describes one T cell receptor (beta chain). It was with a sample-barcoded 5' primer and a J-beta primer mix that a second PCR of roughly 7 to 12 cycles was run. MiXCR was run by TCRdb on the 5' RACE reads, yielding one entry per CDR3 protein. The sample shows roughly 550,000 distinct CDR3 sequences, about 25% of them seen only once. The data stem from a study of blood T cells in healthy people across ages. Germline CDR1 and CDR2: SGDLS and YYNGEE. CDR3 length: 18 residues. V was trimmed by 5 bases and J by 3 bases, leaving 24 bases between them. This same sample was also part of a study on T cells of mothers and their children. That paper adds: RNA that had been extracted went wholly into cDNA synthesis, at around 1.4 ug per 15 ul. Compared with unrelated pairs, related mother-child pairs had slightly higher, non-significant overlap.

Sequenced sample: blood. This sequence joins TRBV9 and TRBJ1-3; maybe TRBD1 (6 bases). This receptor was taken from a boy aged 10-17 years in good health. The CDR3 sequence: CASRREGDTASGGNTIYF. CDR3 nucleotides: TGTGCCAGCAGGAGGGAAGGGGACACGGCGTCGGGTGGAAACACCATATATTTT.